This T cell receptor (beta chain) was documented in a study of coeliac disease. General study results and limits: Lamina propria and intraepithelial cell fractions may contain each other's cells. Largely private TRB repertoires meant most sequences were sample-unique.

As concerns this clone: The target antigen is unknown.

The assay was immunoSEQ multiplex PCR, and TCRdb's table has in-frame clones only and misses some. The sample records under 7,000 clones, around 52% being singletons. The ends were cut back, 4 bases at V and 6 bases at J, with 13 bases in the middle. Germline CDR1 is SGHRS and CDR2 is YFSETQ. CDR3 length: 14 amino acids. The sequence came from a woman between 25 and 40 years old with active celiac disease. Sequencing was done on a sample of intraepithelial lymphocytes from the gut. The chain recombines TRBV5-1 with TRBJ2-2; D possibly corresponds to TRBD1 (6 bases). The CDR3 here is CASSPDRWAGELFF. CDR3 DNA sequence: TGCGCCAGCAGCCCTGACAGGTGGGCCGGGGAGCTGTTTTTT. Together with reference TRBV5-1 and TRBJ2-2, the CDR3 gives the full variable domain: KAGVTQTPRYLIKTRGQQVTLSCSPISGHRSVSWYQQTPGQGLQFLFEYFSETQRNKGNFPGRFSGRQFSNSRSEMNVSTLELGDSALYLCASSPDRWAGELFFGEGSRLTVL.